Listed below are T cell receptor beta chains from one sample, sequenced in a study of molecular identifiers for immune sequencing clone quantification. TCRdb re-analysed the PCR reads in MiXCR, keeping a single row per CDR3 protein. The sample includes 250,000 to 350,000 distinct CDR3 sequences, roughly a fifth of them seen just once. Sequenced sample: naive CD8+ T cells from blood, with Jurkat cell RNA spiked in. These receptors all come from a human donor in good health. Some libraries in this study had Jurkat cell RNA spiked in. Both conserved end residues are part of each CDR3. Fields, in order: V gene, D gene, J gene, CDR3 protein. The D gene is left open where the match is weak.

V gene: TRBV7-8; D gene: NA; J gene: TRBJ1-1; CDR3 protein: CASSWDGGLNTEAFF
V gene: TRBV7-2; D gene: TRBD2; J gene: TRBJ2-7; CDR3 protein: CASSYRLAGTYEQYF
V gene: TRBV7-6; D gene: NA; J gene: TRBJ1-3; CDR3 protein: CASSPDGNSGNTVYF
V gene: TRBV6-4; D gene: TRBD2; J gene: TRBJ2-3; CDR3 protein: CASSDFPFGGRNSDTQYF
V gene: TRBV30; D gene: TRBD1; J gene: TRBJ1-6; CDR3 protein: CAWNGQGNLPLHF
V gene: TRBV7-4; D gene: NA; J gene: TRBJ1-6; CDR3 protein: CASSLRSPLHF
V gene: TRBV7-8; D gene: NA; J gene: TRBJ1-5; CDR3 protein: CASGSPGGGPGQPQHF
V gene: TRBV2; D gene: NA; J gene: TRBJ1-5; CDR3 protein: CASSELASNQPQHF
V gene: TRBV13; D gene: NA; J gene: TRBJ2-2; CDR3 protein: CASSLVGAGELFF
V gene: TRBV9; D gene: NA; J gene: TRBJ2-6; CDR3 protein: CASSVMAYSGANVLTF
V gene: TRBV7-9; D gene: TRBD1; J gene: TRBJ1-1; CDR3 protein: CASSSGQGMNTEAFF
V gene: TRBV5-6; D gene: TRBD1; J gene: TRBJ1-4; CDR3 protein: CASSFSVGQGSEKLFF
V gene: TRBV11-2; D gene: NA; J gene: TRBJ1-1; CDR3 protein: CASSSRSPPGVHTEAFF
V gene: TRBV3-1; D gene: NA; J gene: TRBJ2-5; CDR3 protein: CASSQPLGYQETQYF
V gene: TRBV4-1; D gene: NA; J gene: TRBJ1-1; CDR3 protein: CASSQLTGSEAFF
V gene: TRBV4-3; D gene: TRBD1; J gene: TRBJ2-7; CDR3 protein: CASSRGQGSNEQYF
V gene: TRBV28; D gene: TRBD2; J gene: TRBJ2-7; CDR3 protein: CASTPPREEVEQYF
V gene: TRBV12-3/TRBV12-4; D gene: NA; J gene: TRBJ2-2; CDR3 protein: CACSLFGGGNTGELFF